Described below is a single T cell receptor (beta chain) sequence and its context. This CDR3 is 19 amino acids long. Germline assignment: CDR1 SNHLY and CDR2 FYNNEI. V shed 6 bases, J shed 4 bases, and the junction held 20 bases outside the gene matches. This entry belongs to a study of blood T cell repertoires in COVID-19. Clones were sequenced by immunoSEQ multiplex PCR, and TCRdb holds only the in-frame ones, with some missing. Of roughly 180,000 clones listed, more than 80% are singletons. The chain links TRBV2 to TRBJ2-1; 8 nucleotides line up with TRBD1. Sequenced: peripheral blood. This clonotype originated in a woman aged 35 to 49 with COVID-19, enrolled during active disease. The CDR3: CASSTPIGSGTGSYNEQFF. CDR3 coding DNA: TGTGCCAGCAGCACACCAATAGGTTCAGGGACAGGTTCATACAATGAGCAGTTCTTC.